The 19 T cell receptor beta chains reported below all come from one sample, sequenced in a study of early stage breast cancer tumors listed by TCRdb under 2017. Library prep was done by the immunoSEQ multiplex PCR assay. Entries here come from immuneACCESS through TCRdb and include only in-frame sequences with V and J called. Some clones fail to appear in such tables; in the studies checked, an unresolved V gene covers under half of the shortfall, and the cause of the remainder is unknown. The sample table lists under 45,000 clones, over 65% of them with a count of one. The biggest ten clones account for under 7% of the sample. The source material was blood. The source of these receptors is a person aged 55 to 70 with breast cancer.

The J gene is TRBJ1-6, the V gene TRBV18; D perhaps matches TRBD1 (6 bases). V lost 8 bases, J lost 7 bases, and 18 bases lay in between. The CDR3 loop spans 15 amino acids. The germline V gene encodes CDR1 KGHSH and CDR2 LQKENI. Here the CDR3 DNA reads TGTGCCAGCGCTGATGGGACACCAGGAAATTCACCCCTCCACTTT. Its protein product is CASADGTPGNSPLHF.

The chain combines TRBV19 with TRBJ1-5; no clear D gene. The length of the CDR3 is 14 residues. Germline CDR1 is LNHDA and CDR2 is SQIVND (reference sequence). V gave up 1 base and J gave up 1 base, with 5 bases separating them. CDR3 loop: CASSIVVSNQPQHF. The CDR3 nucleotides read TGTGCCAGTAGTATAGTGGTAAGCAATCAGCCCCAGCATTTT. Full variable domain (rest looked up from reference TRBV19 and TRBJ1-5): DGGITQSPKYLFRKEGQNVTLSCEQNLNHDAMYWYRQDPGQGLRLIYYSQIVNDFQKGDIAEGYSVSREKKESFPLTVTSAQKNPTAFYLCASSIVVSNQPQHFGDGTRLSIL.

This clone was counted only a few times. The CDR3 is CASSGDWTAAREQYF. The CDR3 bases are TGCGCCAGCAGCGGGGACTGGACGGCGGCTCGCGAGCAGTACTTC. The genes are TRBV23-1 and TRBJ2-7; tentative D call: TRBD2 (6 bases). TRBV23-1 qualifies as an ORF whose function is uncertain. Trimming removed 6 bases from V and 6 bases from J, with 21 bases in between. The CDR3 runs to 15 residues.

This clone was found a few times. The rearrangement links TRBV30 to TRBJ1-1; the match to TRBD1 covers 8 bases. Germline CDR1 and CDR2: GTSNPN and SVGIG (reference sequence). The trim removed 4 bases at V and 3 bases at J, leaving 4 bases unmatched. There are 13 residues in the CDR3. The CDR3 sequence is CAWNDRGDTEAFF. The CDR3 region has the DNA TGTGCCTGGAACGACAGGGGCGACACTGAAGCTTTCTTT.

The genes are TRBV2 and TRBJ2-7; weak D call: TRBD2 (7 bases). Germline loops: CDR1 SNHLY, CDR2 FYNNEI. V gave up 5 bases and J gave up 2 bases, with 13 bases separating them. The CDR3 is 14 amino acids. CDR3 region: CASSWGGGTYEQYF. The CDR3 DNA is TGTGCCAGCAGTTGGGGGGGCGGGACCTACGAGCAGTACTTC.

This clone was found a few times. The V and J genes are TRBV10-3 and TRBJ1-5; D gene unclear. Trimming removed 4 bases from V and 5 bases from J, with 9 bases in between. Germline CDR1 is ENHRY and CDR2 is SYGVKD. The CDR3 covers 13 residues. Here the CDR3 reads CAISVSQDQPQHF. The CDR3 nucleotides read TGTGCCATCAGTGTATCGCAAGATCAGCCCCAGCATTTT.

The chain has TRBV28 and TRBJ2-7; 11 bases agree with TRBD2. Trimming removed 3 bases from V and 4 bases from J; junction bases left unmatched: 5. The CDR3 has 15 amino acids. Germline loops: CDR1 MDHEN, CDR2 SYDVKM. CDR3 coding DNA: TGTGCCAGCAGTTTTTTGACTAGCGGGAAGTACGAGCAGTACTTC. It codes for CASSFLTSGKYEQYF.

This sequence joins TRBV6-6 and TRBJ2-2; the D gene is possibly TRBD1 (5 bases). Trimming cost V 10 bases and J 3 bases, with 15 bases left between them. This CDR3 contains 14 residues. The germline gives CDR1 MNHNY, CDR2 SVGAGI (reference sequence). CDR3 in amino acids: CATGLGVDTGELFF. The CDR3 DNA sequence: TGTGCCACCGGGTTAGGGGTCGACACCGGGGAGCTGTTTTTT.

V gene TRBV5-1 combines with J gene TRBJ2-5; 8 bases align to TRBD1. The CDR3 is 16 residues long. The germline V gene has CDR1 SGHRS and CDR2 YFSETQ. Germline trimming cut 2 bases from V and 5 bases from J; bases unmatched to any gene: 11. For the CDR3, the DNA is TGCGCCAGCAGCTTTTTACCGACAGGGGAGGCCGAGACCCAGTACTTC. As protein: CASSFLPTGEAETQYF.

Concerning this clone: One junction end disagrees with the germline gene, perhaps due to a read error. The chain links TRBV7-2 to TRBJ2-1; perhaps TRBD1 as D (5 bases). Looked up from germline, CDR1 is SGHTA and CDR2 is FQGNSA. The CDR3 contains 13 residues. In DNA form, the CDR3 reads TGTGCCAGCAGCATAGCAGGGCCCAATGAGCAGTTCTTC. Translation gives CASSIAGPNEQFF.

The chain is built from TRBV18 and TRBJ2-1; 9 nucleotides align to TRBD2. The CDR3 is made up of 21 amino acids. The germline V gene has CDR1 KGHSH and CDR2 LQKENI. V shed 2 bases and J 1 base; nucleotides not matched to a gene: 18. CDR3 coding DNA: TGTGCCAGCTCACCATTACCCTTTGGAGCGGGGGGCACGGGGTCCTACAATGAGCAGTTCTTC. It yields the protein CASSPLPFGAGGTGSYNEQFF.

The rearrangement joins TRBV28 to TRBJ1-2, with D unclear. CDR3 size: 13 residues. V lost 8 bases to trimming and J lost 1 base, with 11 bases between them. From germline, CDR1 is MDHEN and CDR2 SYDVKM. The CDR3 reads CASLNGFNYGYTF. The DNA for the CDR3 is TGTGCCAGCCTCAACGGATTTAACTATGGCTACACCTTC.

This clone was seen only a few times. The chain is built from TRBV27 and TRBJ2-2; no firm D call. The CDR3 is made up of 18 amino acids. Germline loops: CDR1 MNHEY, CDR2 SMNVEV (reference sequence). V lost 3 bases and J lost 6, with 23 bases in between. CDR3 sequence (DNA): TGTGCCAGCAGTTTCTCAGTTTCGTCTAGTGAGTTTGCCGGGGAGCTGTTTTTT. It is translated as CASSFSVSSSEFAGELFF.

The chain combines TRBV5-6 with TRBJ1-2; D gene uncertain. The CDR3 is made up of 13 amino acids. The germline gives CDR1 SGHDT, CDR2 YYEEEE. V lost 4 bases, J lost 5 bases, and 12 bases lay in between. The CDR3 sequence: CASSTGGIYGYTF. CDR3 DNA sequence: TGTGCCAGCAGCACGGGAGGGATTTATGGCTACACCTTC.

The CDR3 region is CASSLGRTTAYEQYF. The CDR3 DNA reads TGTGCCAGCAGCTTAGGCCGGACTACAGCCTACGAGCAGTACTTC. The gene calls are TRBV7-9 and TRBJ2-7, with D possibly matching TRBD2 (6 bases). The ends were cut back, 1 base at V and 2 bases at J, with 12 bases in the middle. Germline V gene data show CDR1 as SEHNR and CDR2 as FQNEAQ (reference sequence). The CDR3 sequence is 15 residues long.

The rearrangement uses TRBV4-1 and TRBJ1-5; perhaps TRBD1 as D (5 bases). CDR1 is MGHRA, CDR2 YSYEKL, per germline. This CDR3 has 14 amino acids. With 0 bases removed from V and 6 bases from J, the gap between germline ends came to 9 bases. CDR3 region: CASSQDRGGQPQHF. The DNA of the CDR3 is TGCGCCAGCAGCCAAGATAGGGGCGGTCAGCCCCAGCATTTT.

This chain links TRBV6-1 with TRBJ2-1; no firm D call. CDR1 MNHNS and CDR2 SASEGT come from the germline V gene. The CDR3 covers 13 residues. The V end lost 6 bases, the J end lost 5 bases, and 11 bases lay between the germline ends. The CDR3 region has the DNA TGTGCCAGCAGGAACCCCGGCGACAATGAGCAGTTCTTC. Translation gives CASRNPGDNEQFF.

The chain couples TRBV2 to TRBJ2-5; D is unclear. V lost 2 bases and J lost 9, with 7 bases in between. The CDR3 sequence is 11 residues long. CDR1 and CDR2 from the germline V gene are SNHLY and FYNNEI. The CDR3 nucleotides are TGTGCCAGCAGTGAACTTTGGGCCCAGTACTTC. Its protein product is CASSELWAQYF.

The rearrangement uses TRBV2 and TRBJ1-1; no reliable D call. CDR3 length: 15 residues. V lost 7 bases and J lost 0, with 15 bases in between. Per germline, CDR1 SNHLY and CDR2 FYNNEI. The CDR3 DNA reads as TGTGCCAGCATAGTAAGCTTTAGTTTGAACACTGAAGCTTTCTTT. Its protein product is CASIVSFSLNTEAFF.